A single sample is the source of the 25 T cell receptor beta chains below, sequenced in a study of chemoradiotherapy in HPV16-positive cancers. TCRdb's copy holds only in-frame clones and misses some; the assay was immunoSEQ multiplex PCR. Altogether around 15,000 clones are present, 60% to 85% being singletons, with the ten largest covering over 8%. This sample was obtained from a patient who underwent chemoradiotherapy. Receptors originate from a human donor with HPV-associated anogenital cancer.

The CDR3 DNA follows: TGTGCCAGCAGGGGATCTACAGGGGTTGATCAGCCCCAGCATTTT. Amino acids: CASRGSTGVDQPQHF. V usage is TRBV27 and J usage is TRBJ1-5; TRBD1 aligns across 7 bases. CDR1 MNHEY and CDR2 SMNVEV come from the germline V gene (reference sequence). The CDR3 has 15 residues. The trim removed 6 bases at V and 5 bases at J, leaving 10 bases unmatched.

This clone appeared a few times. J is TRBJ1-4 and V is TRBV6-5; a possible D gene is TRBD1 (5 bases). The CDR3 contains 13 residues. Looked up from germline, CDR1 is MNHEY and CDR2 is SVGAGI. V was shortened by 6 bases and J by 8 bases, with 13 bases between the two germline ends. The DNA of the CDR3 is TGTGCCAGCAGGCGGACCAGGGACGAAAAACTGTTTTTT. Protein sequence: CASRRTRDEKLFF.

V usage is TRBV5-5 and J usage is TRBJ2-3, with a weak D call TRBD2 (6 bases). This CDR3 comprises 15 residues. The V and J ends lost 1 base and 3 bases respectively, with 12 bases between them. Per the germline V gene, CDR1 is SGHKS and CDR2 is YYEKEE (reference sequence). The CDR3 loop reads CASSLWRVETDTQYF. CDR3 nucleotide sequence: TGTGCCAGCAGCTTGTGGAGGGTGGAAACAGATACGCAGTATTTT.

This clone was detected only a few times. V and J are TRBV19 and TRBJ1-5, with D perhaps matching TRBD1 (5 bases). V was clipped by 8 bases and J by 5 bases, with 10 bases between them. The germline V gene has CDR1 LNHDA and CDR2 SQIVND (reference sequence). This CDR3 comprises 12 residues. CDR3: CASAGVYQPQHF. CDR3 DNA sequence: TGTGCCAGTGCGGGGGTTTATCAGCCCCAGCATTTT.

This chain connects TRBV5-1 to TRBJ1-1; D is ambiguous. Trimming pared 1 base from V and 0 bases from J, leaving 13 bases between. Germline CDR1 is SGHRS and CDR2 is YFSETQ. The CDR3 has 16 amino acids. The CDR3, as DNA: TGCGCCAGCAGCTTGTGGTCGGCGGGGATGAACACTGAAGCTTTCTTT. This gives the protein CASSLWSAGMNTEAFF.

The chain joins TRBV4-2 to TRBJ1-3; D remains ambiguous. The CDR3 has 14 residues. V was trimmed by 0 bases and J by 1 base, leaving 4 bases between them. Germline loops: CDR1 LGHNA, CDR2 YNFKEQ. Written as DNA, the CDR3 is TGTGCCAGCAGCCAAGATGTATCTGGAAACACCATATATTTT. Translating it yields CASSQDVSGNTIYF.

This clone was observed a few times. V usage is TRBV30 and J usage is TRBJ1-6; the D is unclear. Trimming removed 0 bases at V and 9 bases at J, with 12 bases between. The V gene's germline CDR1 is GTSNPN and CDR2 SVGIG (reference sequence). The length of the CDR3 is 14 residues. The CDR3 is CAWSVRGRSSPLHF. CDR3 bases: TGTGCCTGGAGTGTACGAGGACGCTCTTCACCCCTCCACTTT.

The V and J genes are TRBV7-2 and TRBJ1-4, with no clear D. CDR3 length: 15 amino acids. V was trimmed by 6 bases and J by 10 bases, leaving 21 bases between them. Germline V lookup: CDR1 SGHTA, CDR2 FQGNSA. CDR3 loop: CASRAMDYSPGKLFF. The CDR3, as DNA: TGTGCCAGCAGGGCGATGGACTATTCCCCGGGAAAACTGTTTTTT.

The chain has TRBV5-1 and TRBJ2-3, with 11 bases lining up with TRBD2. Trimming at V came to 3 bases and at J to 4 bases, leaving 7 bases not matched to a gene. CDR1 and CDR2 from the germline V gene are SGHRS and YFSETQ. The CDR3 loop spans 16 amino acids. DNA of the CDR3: TGCGCCAGCAGCTCGAATAGCGGGGGGGGCCCAGATACGCAGTATTTT. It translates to CASSSNSGGGPDTQYF.

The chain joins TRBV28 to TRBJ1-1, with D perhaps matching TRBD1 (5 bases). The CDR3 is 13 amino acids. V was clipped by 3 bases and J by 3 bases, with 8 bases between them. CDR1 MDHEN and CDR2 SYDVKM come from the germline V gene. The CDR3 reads CASSFLGDTEAFF. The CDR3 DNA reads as TGTGCCAGCAGTTTTTTGGGGGACACTGAAGCTTTCTTT.

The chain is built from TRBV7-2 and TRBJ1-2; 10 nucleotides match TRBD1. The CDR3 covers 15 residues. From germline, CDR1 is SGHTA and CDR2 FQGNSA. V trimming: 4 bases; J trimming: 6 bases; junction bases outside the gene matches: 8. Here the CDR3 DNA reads TGTGCCAGCAGCTCTCCCGGGACAGGGGACAATGGCTACACCTTC. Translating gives CASSSPGTGDNGYTF.

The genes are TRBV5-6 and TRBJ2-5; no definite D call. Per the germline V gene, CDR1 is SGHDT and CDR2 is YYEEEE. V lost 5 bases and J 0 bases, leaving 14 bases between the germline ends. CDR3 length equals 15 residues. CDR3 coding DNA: TGTGCCAGCAGATTACTACTTGAGTACCAAGAGACCCAGTACTTC. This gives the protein CASRLLLEYQETQYF.

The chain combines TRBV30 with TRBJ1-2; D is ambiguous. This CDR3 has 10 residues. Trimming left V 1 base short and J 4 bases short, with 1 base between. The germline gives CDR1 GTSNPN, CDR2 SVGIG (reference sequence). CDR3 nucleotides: TGTGCCTGGAGTGGCTATGGCTACACCTTC. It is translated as CAWSGYGYTF.

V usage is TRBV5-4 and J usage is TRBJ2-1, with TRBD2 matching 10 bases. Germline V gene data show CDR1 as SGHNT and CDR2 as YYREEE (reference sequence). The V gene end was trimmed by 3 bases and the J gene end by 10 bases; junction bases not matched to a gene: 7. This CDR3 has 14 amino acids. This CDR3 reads CASSSGTSEREQFF. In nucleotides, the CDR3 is TGTGCCAGCAGCTCCGGGACTAGCGAAAGGGAGCAGTTCTTC.

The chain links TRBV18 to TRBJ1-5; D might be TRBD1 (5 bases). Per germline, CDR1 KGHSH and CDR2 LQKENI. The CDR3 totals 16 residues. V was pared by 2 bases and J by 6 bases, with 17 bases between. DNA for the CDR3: TGTGCCAGCTCACCATCGGGGCAGTTGCGAAGTCAGCCCCAGCATTTT. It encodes CASSPSGQLRSQPQHF.

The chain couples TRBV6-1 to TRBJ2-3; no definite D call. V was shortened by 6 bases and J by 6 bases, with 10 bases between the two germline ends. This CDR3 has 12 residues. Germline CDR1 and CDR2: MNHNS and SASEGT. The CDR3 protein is CASRYWVDTQYF. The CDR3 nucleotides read TGTGCCAGCAGGTACTGGGTCGATACGCAGTATTTT.

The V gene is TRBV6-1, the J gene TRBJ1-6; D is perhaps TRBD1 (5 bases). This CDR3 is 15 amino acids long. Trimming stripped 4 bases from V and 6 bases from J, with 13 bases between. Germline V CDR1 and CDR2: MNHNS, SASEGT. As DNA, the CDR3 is TGTGCCAGCAGTGCACAGGTAAGGGGTAATTCACCCCTCCACTTT. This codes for CASSAQVRGNSPLHF.

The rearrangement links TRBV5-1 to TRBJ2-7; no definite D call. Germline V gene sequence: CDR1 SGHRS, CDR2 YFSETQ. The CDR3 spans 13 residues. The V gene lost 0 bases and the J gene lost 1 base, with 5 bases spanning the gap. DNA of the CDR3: TGCGCCAGCAGCTTGGGCGTATCCTACGAGCAGTACTTC. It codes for CASSLGVSYEQYF.

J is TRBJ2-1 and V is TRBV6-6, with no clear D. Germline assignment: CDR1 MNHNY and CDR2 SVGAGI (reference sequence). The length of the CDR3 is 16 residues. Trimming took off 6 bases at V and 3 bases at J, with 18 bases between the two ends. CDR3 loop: CASSPFLGISYNEQFF. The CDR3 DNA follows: TGTGCCAGCAGCCCGTTCTTGGGGATCAGCTACAATGAGCAGTTCTTC.

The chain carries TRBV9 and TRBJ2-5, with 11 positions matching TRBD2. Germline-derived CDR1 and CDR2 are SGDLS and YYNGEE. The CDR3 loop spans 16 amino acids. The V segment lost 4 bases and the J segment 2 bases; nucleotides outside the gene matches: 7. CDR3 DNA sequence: TGTGCCAGCAGCAAAATAGGGACTAGCGGACAAGAGACCCAGTACTTC. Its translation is CASSKIGTSGQETQYF.

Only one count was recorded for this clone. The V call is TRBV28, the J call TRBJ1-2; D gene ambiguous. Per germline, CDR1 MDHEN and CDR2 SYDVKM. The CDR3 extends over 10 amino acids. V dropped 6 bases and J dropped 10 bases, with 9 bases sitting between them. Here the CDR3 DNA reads TGTGCCAGCAGACAATTAGACTACACCTTC. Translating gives CASRQLDYTF.

The CDR3, as DNA: TGTGCCACCAGCAGAGCTCCAGCCGGGGGGGAAGAGACCCAGTACTTC. Its protein is CATSRAPAGGEETQYF. The chain combines TRBV15 with TRBJ2-5, with 8 bases fitting TRBD2. The CDR3 contains 16 residues. The ends lost 1 base at V and 3 bases at J; junction bases unmatched: 7. Germline-derived CDR1 and CDR2 are LNHNV and YYDKDF (reference sequence).

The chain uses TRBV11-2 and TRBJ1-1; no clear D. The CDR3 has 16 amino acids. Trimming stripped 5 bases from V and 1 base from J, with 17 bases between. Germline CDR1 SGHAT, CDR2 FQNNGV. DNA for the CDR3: TGTGCCAGCAGCCCCAGACGGGTTCAACCGAACACTGAAGCTTTCTTT. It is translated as CASSPRRVQPNTEAFF.

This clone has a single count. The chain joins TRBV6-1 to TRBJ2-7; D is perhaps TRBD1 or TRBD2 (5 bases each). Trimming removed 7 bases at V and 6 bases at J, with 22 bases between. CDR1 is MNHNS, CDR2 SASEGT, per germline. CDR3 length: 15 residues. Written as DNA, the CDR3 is TGTGCCAGCACTCGAACGGCCGGGGCGGCGGGCGAGCAGTACTTC. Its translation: CASTRTAGAAGEQYF.

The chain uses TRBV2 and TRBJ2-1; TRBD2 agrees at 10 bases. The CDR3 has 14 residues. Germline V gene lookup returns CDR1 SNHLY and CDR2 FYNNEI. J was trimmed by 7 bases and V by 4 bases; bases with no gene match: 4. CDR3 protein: CASSVSGGLNEQFF. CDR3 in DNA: TGTGCCAGCAGTGTTAGCGGGGGGTTGAATGAGCAGTTCTTC.